The following is a T cell receptor (beta chain) sequence with its context. Its antigen is undetermined. Trimming pared 4 bases from V and 2 bases from J, leaving 17 bases between. The CDR3 is 16 amino acids. Per germline, CDR1 SGHNT and CDR2 YYREEE (reference sequence). The sample is drawn from a study of T cells in Graves' hyperthyroidism and ophthalmopathy. These patients, aged 18 to 65, had recently diagnosed hyperthyroidism lasting under 2 months. Amplified TCR beta CDR3 regions derived from RNA transcripts. HTBI primers were the set used in a first-round RT-PCR of the TCR CDR3. TCRdb independently ran MiXCR on the multiplex PCR reads; one entry per CDR3 protein. The sample holds about 720,000 distinct CDR3 sequences, less than 20% seen once. Study-level findings and limits: Most clonotypes expanded in thyroid above 0.001 were likewise present in blood. A model of 13 V-J features distinguished ophthalmopathy from stable hyperthyroidism.

The chain is built from TRBV5-4 and TRBJ2-3; a possible D gene is TRBD2 (5 bases). Sequencing used blood. The sequence was collected from a man in his late teens or twenties with Graves' hyperthyroidism. The CDR3 loop reads CASSPPPGSPTDTQYF. CDR3 in DNA: TGTGCCAGCAGCCCCCCGCCGGGAAGCCCCACAGATACGCAGTATTTT.